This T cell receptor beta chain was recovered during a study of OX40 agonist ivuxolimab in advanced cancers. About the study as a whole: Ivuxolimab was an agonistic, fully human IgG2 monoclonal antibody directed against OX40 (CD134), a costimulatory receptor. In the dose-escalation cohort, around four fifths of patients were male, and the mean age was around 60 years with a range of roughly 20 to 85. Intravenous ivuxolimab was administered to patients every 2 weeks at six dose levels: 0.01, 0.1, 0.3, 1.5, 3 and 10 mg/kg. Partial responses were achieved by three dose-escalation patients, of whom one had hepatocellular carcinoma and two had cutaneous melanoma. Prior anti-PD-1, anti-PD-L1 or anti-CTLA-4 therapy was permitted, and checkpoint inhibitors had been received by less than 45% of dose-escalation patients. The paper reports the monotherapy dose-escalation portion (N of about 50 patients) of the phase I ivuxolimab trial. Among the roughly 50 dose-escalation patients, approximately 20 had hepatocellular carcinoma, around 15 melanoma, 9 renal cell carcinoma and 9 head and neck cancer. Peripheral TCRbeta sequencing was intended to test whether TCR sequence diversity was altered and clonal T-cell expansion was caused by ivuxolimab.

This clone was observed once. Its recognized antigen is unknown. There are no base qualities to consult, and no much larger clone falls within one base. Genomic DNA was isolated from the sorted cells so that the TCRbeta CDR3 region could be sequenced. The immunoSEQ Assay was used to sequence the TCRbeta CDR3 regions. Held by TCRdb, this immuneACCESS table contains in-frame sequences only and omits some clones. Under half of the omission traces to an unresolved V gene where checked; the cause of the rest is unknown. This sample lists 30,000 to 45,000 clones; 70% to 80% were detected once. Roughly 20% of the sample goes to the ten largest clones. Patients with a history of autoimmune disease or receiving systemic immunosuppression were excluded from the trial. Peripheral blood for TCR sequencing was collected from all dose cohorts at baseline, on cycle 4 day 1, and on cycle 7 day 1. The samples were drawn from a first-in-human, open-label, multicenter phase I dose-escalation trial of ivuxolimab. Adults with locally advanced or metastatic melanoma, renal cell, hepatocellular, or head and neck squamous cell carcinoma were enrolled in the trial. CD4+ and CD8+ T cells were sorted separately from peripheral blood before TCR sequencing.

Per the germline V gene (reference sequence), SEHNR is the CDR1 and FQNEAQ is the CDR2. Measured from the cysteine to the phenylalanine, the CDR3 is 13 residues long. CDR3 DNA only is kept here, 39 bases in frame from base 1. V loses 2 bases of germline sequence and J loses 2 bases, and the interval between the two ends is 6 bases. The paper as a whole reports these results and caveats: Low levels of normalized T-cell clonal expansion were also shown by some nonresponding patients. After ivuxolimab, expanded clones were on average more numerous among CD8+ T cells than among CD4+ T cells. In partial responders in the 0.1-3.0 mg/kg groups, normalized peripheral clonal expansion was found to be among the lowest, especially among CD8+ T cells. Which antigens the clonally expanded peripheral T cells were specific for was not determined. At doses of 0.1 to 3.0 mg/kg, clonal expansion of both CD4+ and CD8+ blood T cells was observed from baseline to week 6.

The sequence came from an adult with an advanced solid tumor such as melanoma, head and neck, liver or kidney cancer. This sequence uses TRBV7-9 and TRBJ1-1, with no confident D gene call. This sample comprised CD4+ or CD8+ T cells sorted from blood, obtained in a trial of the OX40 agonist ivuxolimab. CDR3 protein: CASSLQVNTEAFF. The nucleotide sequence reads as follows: TGTGCCAGCAGCTTACAGGTTAACACTGAAGCTTTCTTT.